This TCR beta chain was recovered during a study of cytomegalovirus exposure and HLA in healthy donors (TCRdb year 2017). Background for the entire study: An earlier analysis of some 620 of the donors reported 250 to 350 Gb of sequence data and 95 million to 120 million unique TCR beta sequences obtained from about 180 million T cells. An early release that covered fewer than 800 HLA-typed donors contained about 300 gigabases of sequencing data and tens of millions of unique TCR sequences. A later genetic analysis took genome-wide SNP genotypes for about 65% of the roughly 670 donors and used that subset as a discovery cohort. Among roughly 400 genotyped donors of the cohort, an average of approximately 240,000 unique TCR beta nucleotide sequences was sequenced per donor, of which about 18% were non-productive. About five DR-DQ haplotypes were treated as single units for association and clustering because of strong linkage in the cohort. Along with the approximately 650-subject first cohort, a separate validation cohort of over a hundred different subjects was used. A later analysis re-analyzed previously published TCR beta repertoires from roughly 690 donors and added high-resolution HLA genotyping to study TCR occurrence patterns. The study profiled the T cell repertoires of about 720 subjects by immunosequencing and related them to cytomegalovirus serostatus. The study aimed to test whether cataloging public T cell receptors could reveal signatures of past pathogen exposure. Among the roughly 400 genotyped donors, around 81% belonged to the genetic ancestry cluster associated with self-reported Caucasian donors. To predict cytomegalovirus infection status, the study brought together high-throughput TCR immunosequencing, statistical association of individual TCRs with disease status, and machine learning. Donor age, sex, ethnicity and CMV serostatus were collected together with the repertoire data. HLA typing included class I and class II loci at four-digit resolution. In the later analysis, no new phenotypic data were used to find candidate immune exposures; instead, reliance was placed on TCR beta sequences and their occurrence across donors. An earlier analysis of approximately 580 of the donors used high-throughput TCR beta sequencing to judge whether each TCR beta V gene segment behaved as functional or pseudogenic. The number of donors typed differed by locus, with about 629-640 for A, B, C, DRB1 and DQB1, roughly 520 for DQA1, some 570 for DPA1, and around 460 for DPB1. All discovery cohort repertoires had been generated using a single sequencing platform. The study at large found these results: A further reported finding was that TCR beta sequences accurately predicted the HLA-A and HLA-B alleles for most subjects in the first cohort. This cohort had only TCR beta chains sequenced, and the lack of alpha or paired-chain data limited which features could be detected. Because counts were too low, about 15 rarely observed V segments, including chromosome 9 orphons, were left out of the earlier analysis of about 500 of the donors. Because HLA typing was unavailable for some donors at each locus, only the typed subset was used in association tests. In a later analysis, several top co-occurrence clusters were reported to appear linked to parvovirus B19, influenza, CMV and Epstein-Barr virus. The only immune exposure information available for the cohort was CMV serostatus. A later analysis associated about 17,000 TCR beta sequences with specific HLA alleles at a false discovery rate of 0.05. A cluster of highly shared sequence variants was judged likely to represent a technical artifact of the sequencing pipeline. Some IMGT-functional V segments, including TRBV6-2 and TRBV6-3, could not be told apart with the 87-base-pair reads, so those segments were excluded. An earlier analysis of 587 of the donors showed that most TCR beta V segments appeared in productive rearrangements either about 90% or about 30% of the time, which broadly matched IMGT annotations. The authors suggested that the approach could potentially be extended to other disease states and immunological phenotypes. Cytomegalovirus status was reported to be diagnosed by the classifier with high specificity and sensitivity in both the original and validation cohorts. Assigning TCR associations to individual alleles was difficult when HLA alleles, especially DR and DQ, strongly co-occurred. Correlated functional status among segregating V segments might reflect linkage disequilibrium, but an unknown experimental factor could not be ruled out. V-gene and J-gene trimming of TCR beta chains was associated with a missense DCLRE1C variant in a later genetic analysis, and the association was replicated in an independent cohort. In a later genetic analysis, fewer N-insertions in productive TCRs were reported among donors in an Asian-associated ancestry cluster than the roughly 670-donor mean. A later analysis found that HLA-associated TCR beta chains were more clonally expanded and had lower generation probabilities than equally common non-associated chains. Roughly uniform sequencing depth across donors was assumed in presence/absence analyses, although this assumption may not hold. Most TCR sequences were seen in very few donors, while some public TCRs were found in many individuals. In vitro tests confirmed that a few of the cytomegalovirus-associated TCR beta chains recognize cytomegalovirus antigens. A later analysis found that TCR association rates varied across HLA loci, with DRB1 alleles showing the most associated TCRs and HLA-C alleles the fewest. According to a later analysis, most CMV-associated TCR beta chains appeared to be HLA-restricted, and the HLA associations seemed to be driven largely by CMV exposure. In the study, approximately 160 TCR beta chains were listed as associated with cytomegalovirus.

Library construction relied on the immunoSEQ multiplex PCR assay. A mixture of 60 forward primers for TCR Vbeta segments and 13 reverse primers for TCR Jbeta segments was used in the multiplex PCR. The CDR3 region of rearranged TCR beta genes was amplified from genomic DNA with a multiplex PCR assay. Amplified TCR beta libraries were sequenced as 87-base-pair reads on the Illumina HiSeq System. The original pipeline was this. A later analysis counted tens of millions of unique TCR beta chains across the 500 to 850 repertoires, and some 11 million of these chains were shared by at least two donors. Raw reads were error-corrected and collapsed into unique sequences with a nearest-neighbor algorithm that merged closely related sequences to remove PCR and sequencing errors. To assign V, D and J gene segments, CDR3 sequences were aligned to IMGT reference sequences. For a sequence to be retained, a match of at least six nucleotides to both a V gene segment and a J gene segment was required. Rearrangements were classified as productive when the CDR3 lacked stop codons and remained in frame with V and J, and all other rearrangements were classified as non-productive. CDR3 was defined by IMGT convention, running from the second conserved V-encoded cysteine to the conserved J-encoded phenylalanine. Sequences without an unambiguous match to a single V gene segment were excluded from the earlier analysis of several hundred of the donors. An earlier analysis of over 450 of the donors classified V segments as functional when productive rearrangements were above 56.7% and as segregating when the standard deviation between donors was above 5%. A statistical classification framework was built to diagnose cytomegalovirus status from the catalog of TCR beta chain sequences. In a later analysis, V and J genes were assigned by comparing TCR nucleotide sequences against IMGT/GENE-DB human TR gene sequences. In a later analysis, CDR3 sequences and most-parsimonious VDJ recombination scenarios were assigned using the TCRdist pipeline. A later analysis defined each TCR beta chain by its CDR3 amino acid sequence plus V-gene family, and excluded reads lacking a unique V-gene family. To address suspected cross-contamination and a sequencing artifact, a later analysis removed under 600 highly shared, low-generation-probability nucleotide sequences. A later analysis calculated a clonal expansion index for each public chain from normalized within-repertoire ranks of inferred template counts. Generation probabilities in a later analysis came from a VDJ recombination model fitted to out-of-frame rearrangements, and those results were checked against IGoR. A later analysis scored TCR-TCR, TCR-HLA and TCR-CMV co-occurrence with hypergeometric tests, applying a repertoire-size bias correction to TCR pairs. False discovery rates were estimated in a later analysis by permuting HLA or CMV assignments 20 times. A later analysis grouped co-occurring TCRs with DBSCAN, adding TCRdist sequence similarity when clustering within HLA-allele-positive subsets. Repertoires with fewer than 30,000 or more than 120,000 public chains, plus five repertoires with anomalous nucleotide sharing, were excluded from co-occurrence clustering. Entries here come from immuneACCESS through TCRdb and include only in-frame sequences with V and J called. Some clones fail to appear in such tables; in the studies checked, an unresolved V gene covers under half of the shortfall, and the cause of the remainder is unknown. Clone size and the V and J calls come from that table; the DNA yielded D and trimming. The sample contains 100,000 to 150,000 clones, over 60% of them found a single time. The ten largest clones take up over 4% of the sample.

V loses 5 bases, J loses 5 bases, and the germline ends lie 6 bases apart. Including the terminal cysteine and phenylalanine, the CDR3 comprises 11 residues. CDR3 DNA is the only sequence kept; it has 33 bases, read in frame from the first base. CDR1 and CDR2 are read off the germline V gene (reference sequence) as MNHNY and SVGAGI. Comments on this clone: No cognate antigen has been identified for it. No base-level quality is on record; no much larger clone is a single base apart.

The cohort consisted of some 730 healthy bone marrow donors. At the time of sampling, every cohort member was nominally healthy, though immune exposures that went unrecorded were likely present. The donor tested CMV seropositive, placing the donor among the 289 seropositive members of the cohort. A peripheral blood sample was collected from each donor, and TCR beta sequencing was performed on peripheral blood mononuclear cells. The Qiagen DNeasy Blood Extraction Kit was used to extract genomic DNA from the blood cell samples. The rearranged chain carries TRBV6-6 and TRBJ1-2; the D segment cannot be called with confidence. The sequenced material came from PBMCs. The sequence was collected from a man in his 60s in good health and CMV-seropositive. The CDR3 loop reads CASSQIYGYTF. The DNA is as follows: TGTGCCAGCAGTCAGATATATGGCTACACCTTC.